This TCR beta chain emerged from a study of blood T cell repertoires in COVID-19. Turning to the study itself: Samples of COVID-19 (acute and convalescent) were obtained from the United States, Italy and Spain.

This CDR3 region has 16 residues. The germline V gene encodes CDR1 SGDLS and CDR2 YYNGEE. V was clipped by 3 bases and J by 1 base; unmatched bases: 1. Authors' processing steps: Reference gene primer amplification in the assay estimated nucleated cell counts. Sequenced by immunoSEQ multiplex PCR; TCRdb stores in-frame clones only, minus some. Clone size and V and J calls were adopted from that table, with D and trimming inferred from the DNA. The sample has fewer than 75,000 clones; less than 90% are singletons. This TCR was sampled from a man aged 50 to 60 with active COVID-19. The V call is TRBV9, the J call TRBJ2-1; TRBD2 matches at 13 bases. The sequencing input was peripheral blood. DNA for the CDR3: TGTGCCAGCAGCGGACTAGCGGGAGGATCCTACAATGAGCAGTTCTTC. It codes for CASSGLAGGSYNEQFF. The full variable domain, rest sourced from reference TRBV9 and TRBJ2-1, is DSGVTQTPKHLITATGQRVTLRCSPRSGDLSVYWYQQSLDQGLQFLIQYYNGEERAKGNILERFSAQQFPDLHSELNLSSLELGDSALYFCASSGLAGGSYNEQFFGPGTRLTVL.